The T cell receptor (beta chain) described here comes from a study of blood T cell repertoires in COVID-19. Study in general: The United States, Italy and Spain supplied acute and convalescent COVID-19 samples.

Per the original methods: Scientists estimated how many nucleated cells there were by amplifying reference gene primers. This table comes from immunoSEQ multiplex PCR, and its TCRdb copy is limited to in-frame clones, with some not included. V and J calls and clone size follow that table, whereas D and trimming were derived from the DNA. The table lists 150,000 to 200,000 clones, roughly 90% of them singletons. The CDR3 spans 16 residues. Germline CDR1 and CDR2: MNHEY and SMNVEV (reference sequence). Losses at the gene ends were 7 bases for V and 5 bases for J; bases not matched to a gene: 15. This clone was seen at least ten times.

The clonotype was recovered from a man aged 40-49 years with acute or convalescent COVID-19. Sequencing was done on a sample of peripheral blood. The J gene is TRBJ2-7, the V gene TRBV27; 9 nucleotides line up with TRBD1. CDR3 residues: CASILRDRVGSHEQYF. In nucleotides, the CDR3 is TGTGCCAGCATTCTCCGGGACAGGGTGGGTAGCCACGAGCAGTACTTC.